This passage covers 9 T cell receptor beta chains from one sample sequenced in a study of blood T cell repertoires in COVID-19. Produced via immunoSEQ multiplex PCR; TCRdb's table is partial and in-frame only. The sample shows 130,000 to 150,000 clones, roughly 88% of them seen only once. The sequencing sample was made of peripheral blood. All receptors come from a man aged 55-75 years with active or convalescent COVID-19.

The chain combines TRBV12-2 with TRBJ1-6; TRBD1, the table's D call, lacks a check against the DNA. TRBV12-2 is a pseudogene locus. CDR3 length: 18 residues. CDR3 nucleotide sequence: TGTGCAAGTCGCTTAGCACCGGCTTACAGCTCCTATAATTCACCCCTCCACTTT. The encoded protein is CASRLAPAYSSYNSPLHF.

This chain connects TRBV11-3 to TRBJ1-6; D uncertain. This CDR3 spans 15 amino acids. Trimming left V 3 bases short and J 2 bases short, with 8 bases between. CDR1 SGHNT and CDR2 YENEEA come from the germline V gene. The CDR3 DNA reads as TGTGCCAGCAGCTTGTCCGGGACCTATAATTCACCCCTCCACTTT. As protein: CASSLSGTYNSPLHF.

V usage is TRBV6-1 and J usage is TRBJ2-7, with D perhaps matching TRBD2 (7 bases). The germline V and J ends were trimmed by 3 bases and 2 bases, with 14 bases remaining between them. The CDR3 extends over 15 amino acids. The germline gives CDR1 MNHNS, CDR2 SASEGT. CDR3 nucleotide sequence: TGTGCCAGCAGTGAGGGAGGGGACAACCCCTACGAGCAGTACTTC. Translating it yields CASSEGGDNPYEQYF.

This clone was observed a few times. The chain couples TRBV10-2 to TRBJ2-1; TRBD2 agrees at 9 bases. Germline V gives CDR1 WSHSY, CDR2 SAAADI. Trimming cost V 1 base and J 8 bases; bases outside gene matches: 9. This CDR3 has 16 amino acids. The CDR3, as DNA: TGCGCCAGCAGTGAGTTTAGCGGGAGATTCGCAGATGAGCAGTTCTTC. This sequence encodes CASSEFSGRFADEQFF.

This chain joins TRBV19 and TRBJ2-1; 8 bases match TRBD1. J gave up 10 bases and V 3 bases, and 14 bases lay outside the gene matches. CDR1 and CDR2 (germline): LNHDA, SQIVND (reference sequence). The CDR3 loop spans 16 amino acids. CDR3 bases: TGTGCCAGTAGTATTAGACAGGGGTCCCTTTGGGGGGAGCAGTTCTTC. Translation gives CASSIRQGSLWGEQFF.

The V call is TRBV28, the J call TRBJ1-2, with D hard to call. The length of the CDR3 is 14 residues. Germline CDR1 reads MDHEN; CDR2 reads SYDVKM. The V gene lost 2 bases and the J gene lost 5 bases, with 12 bases spanning the gap. CDR3 nucleotide sequence: TGTGCCAGCAGTTTAACACAGCTACCTTATGGCTACACCTTC. Translating it yields CASSLTQLPYGYTF.

The chain employs TRBV13 and TRBJ1-1; possibly TRBD1 for D (5 bases). V was clipped by 2 bases and J by 9 bases, with 13 bases between them. There are 13 residues in the CDR3. Germline CDR1 and CDR2: PRHDT and FYEKMQ (reference sequence). CDR3 sequence: CASSLTSTGQAFF. In DNA, the CDR3 is TGTGCCAGCAGCTTAACCTCCACAGGACAAGCTTTCTTT.

This clone was detected only a few times. This chain connects TRBV4-3 to TRBJ1-6; D gene ambiguous. From germline, CDR1 is LGHNA and CDR2 YSLEER. V was pared by 0 bases and J by 7 bases, with 16 bases between. The CDR3 totals 17 residues. CDR3 in amino acids: CASSQDHGLLENSPLHF. CDR3 sequence (DNA): TGCGCCAGCAGCCAAGATCACGGACTACTTGAGAATTCACCCCTCCACTTT.

The chain uses TRBV7-9 and TRBJ2-3; the D is unclear. This CDR3 has 16 amino acids. Germline V gene data show CDR1 as SEHNR and CDR2 as FQNEAQ (reference sequence). The ends were cut back, 5 bases at V and 0 bases at J, with 15 bases in the middle. As DNA, the CDR3 is TGTGCCAGCAGCGTCAGACTTAGCTCTAGCACAGATACGCAGTATTTT. It codes for CASSVRLSSSTDTQYF. Complete variable domain (other parts from reference TRBV7-9 and TRBJ2-3): DTGVSQNPRHKITKRGQNVTFRCDPISEHNRLYWYRQTLGQGPEFLTYFQNEAQLEKSRLLSDRFSAERPKGSFSTLEIQRTEQGDSAMYLCASSVRLSSSTDTQYFGPGTRLTVL.